These 23 T cell receptor beta chains originate from one sample sequenced in a study of shared clonotypes between healthy human individuals (dated by TCRdb to about 2020). CD8 naive samples consisted of CD45RO-negative cells that were positively selected for CCR7, yielding a CD45RA+CCR7+ population without TemRA cells. Library construction relied on the immunoSEQ multiplex PCR assay. TCRdb mirrors the immuneACCESS table, restricted to in-frame sequences. Some clones are absent from its copies; in checked studies, under half trace to an unresolved V gene, and the reason for the others is unknown. In all, the sample holds around 2,000,000 clones, and about 95% of those were seen once. The leading ten clones occupy around 1% of the sample. Specimen: naive CD8+ T cells sorted from blood. The meaning of the sample's cell subset or site label: CD45RA+CCR7+. These TCRs come from a man aged 18-30 years in good health.

The rearrangement joins TRBV30 to TRBJ2-6; perhaps TRBD2 as D (7 bases). Germline loops: CDR1 GTSNPN, CDR2 SVGIG (reference sequence). V dropped 8 bases and J dropped 2 bases, with 13 bases sitting between them. The CDR3 length is 14 residues. CDR3 bases: TGTGCCGCCGAAGGGGGGGCTGGGGCCAACGTCCTGACTTTC. Translated: CAAEGGAGANVLTF.

The chain uses TRBV6-5 and TRBJ2-1, with D hard to call. Germline V gives CDR1 MNHEY, CDR2 SVGAGI. This CDR3 has 13 residues. With 0 bases removed from V and 9 bases from J, the gap between germline ends came to 9 bases. This chain's CDR3 is CASSYSLTGEQFF. The CDR3 DNA follows: TGTGCCAGCAGTTACTCGTTGACCGGTGAGCAGTTCTTC.

Points on this clone: At one end the junction does not follow the germline gene, possibly because of a read error. The V gene is TRBV30, the J gene TRBJ2-3; D unresolved. Per germline, CDR1 GTSNPN and CDR2 SVGIG (reference sequence). This CDR3 is 11 amino acids long. DNA for the CDR3: TGTGCCTGGAGCGACCCGTTAAGGAGTAGTTTT. Translation gives CAWSDPLRSSF. Variable domain in full (rest from reference TRBV30 and TRBJ2-3): SQTIHQWPATLVQPVGSPLSLECTVEGTSNPNLYWYRQAAGRGLQLLFYSVGIGQISSEVPQNLSASRPQDRQFILSSKKLLLSDSGFYLCAWSDPLRSSFGPGTRLTVL.

The rearrangement joins TRBV7-9 to TRBJ2-3, with 8 bases fitting TRBD2. The germline V gene has CDR1 SEHNR and CDR2 FQNEAQ (reference sequence). The CDR3 has 14 amino acids. V shed 7 bases, J shed 2 bases, and the junction held 5 bases outside the gene matches. The CDR3 region is CASNIAGTTDTQYF. The CDR3, as DNA: TGTGCCAGCAACATAGCGGGAACCACAGATACGCAGTATTTT.

CDR3 loop: CASSSFDRDQETQYF. The DNA of the CDR3 is TGTGCCAGCAGCTCCTTCGACAGGGACCAAGAGACCCAGTACTTC. V gene TRBV11-2 combines with J gene TRBJ2-5; 7 bases map to TRBD1. Germline V gene data show CDR1 as SGHAT and CDR2 as FQNNGV. The junction had 5 bases not matched to a gene; V was cut back by 4 bases and J by 0 bases. This CDR3 comprises 15 residues.

The V and J genes are TRBV19 and TRBJ2-2, with no clear D. This CDR3 is 10 amino acids long. Germline loops: CDR1 LNHDA, CDR2 SQIVND (reference sequence). V lost 6 bases, J lost 7 bases, and 3 bases lay in between. DNA of the CDR3: TGTGCCAGTAGGAGCGGGGAGCTGTTTTTT. Encoded protein: CASRSGELFF.

For this clone: Other DNA sequences in the sample encode the same CDR3. The chain has TRBV9 and TRBJ1-2; D perhaps matches TRBD1 (5 bases). CDR3 length: 14 residues. Trimming pared 0 bases from V and 4 bases from J, leaving 10 bases between. CDR1 is SGDLS and CDR2 is YYNGEE in the germline V gene. The CDR3 is CASSVGDGPYGYTF. In DNA form, the CDR3 reads TGTGCCAGCAGCGTAGGGGACGGCCCCTATGGCTACACCTTC.

A note on this clone: This sample includes further DNA sequences coding for the same CDR3. The chain links TRBV6-1 to TRBJ2-7; D is perhaps TRBD2 (5 bases). CDR3 length: 13 residues. The V end lost 1 base, the J end lost 2 bases, and 6 bases lay between the germline ends. Per the germline V gene, CDR1 is MNHNS and CDR2 is SASEGT. CDR3 amino acids: CASSEVGTYEQYF. The CDR3 region has the DNA TGTGCCAGCAGTGAAGTCGGGACCTACGAGCAGTACTTC.

V and J are TRBV27 and TRBJ2-6; D gene uncertain. The CDR3 runs 14 residues. Germline CDR1 is MNHEY and CDR2 is SMNVEV (reference sequence). Trimming left V 5 bases short and J 3 bases short, with 8 bases between. Here the CDR3 reads CASSVTGGANVLTF. CDR3 nucleotides: TGTGCCAGCAGTGTAACGGGTGGGGCCAACGTCCTGACTTTC.

The chain uses TRBV6-1 and TRBJ1-1; D may be TRBD1 (6 bases). CDR3 size: 18 residues. Deletions cut 4 bases from V and 0 bases from J, with 21 bases between. The germline CDR1 and CDR2 sequences are MNHNS and SASEGT. The CDR3 sequence: CASSATPTGLFMNTEAFF. In DNA form, the CDR3 reads TGTGCCAGCAGTGCGACGCCTACAGGGCTCTTCATGAACACTGAAGCTTTCTTT.

Comments on this clone: This same CDR3 is encoded by further DNA sequences in the sample. This chain links TRBV27 with TRBJ2-7; tentative D call: TRBD1 (6 bases). From germline, CDR1 is MNHEY and CDR2 SMNVEV (reference sequence). The CDR3 covers 13 residues. V shed 2 bases and J shed 4 bases, with 9 bases lying between them. CDR3 DNA sequence: TGTGCCAGCAGTTTAGGGGGCGGGTACGAGCAGTACTTC. This encodes CASSLGGGYEQYF.

V gene TRBV9 combines with J gene TRBJ2-7; weak D call: TRBD2 (5 bases). CDR3 size: 12 residues. V lost 3 bases and J 5 bases, leaving 9 bases between the germline ends. Germline V lookup: CDR1 SGDLS, CDR2 YYNGEE. The CDR3 DNA reads as TGTGCCAGCAGCGCCGACGGGGACGAGCAGTACTTC. Residues: CASSADGDEQYF.

The chain combines TRBV9 with TRBJ1-5; perhaps TRBD1 as D (6 bases). This CDR3 has 14 amino acids. The V end was cut by 4 bases, the J end by 11 bases, with 19 bases between. Germline V gene sequence: CDR1 SGDLS, CDR2 YYNGEE. The CDR3 reads CASSPSGVGSAQHF. The CDR3, as DNA: TGTGCCAGCAGCCCATCAGGGGTGGGATCAGCCCAGCATTTT.

A word on this clone: The same CDR3 can be traced to other DNA sequences in this sample. The rearrangement joins TRBV30 to TRBJ2-1; no definite D call. The CDR3 has 13 residues. Germline V gives CDR1 GTSNPN, CDR2 SVGIG (reference sequence). V was shortened by 1 base and J by 1 base, with 5 bases between the two germline ends. The CDR3 DNA reads TGTGCCTGGAGTGCAGGATCCTACAATGAGCAGTTCTTC. It translates to CAWSAGSYNEQFF.

This chain connects TRBV5-1 to TRBJ2-1, with 9 bases matching TRBD2. This CDR3 has 19 residues. After removal of 0 bases from V and 5 bases from J, the junction contained 15 bases not matched to a gene. Germline CDR1 SGHRS, CDR2 YFSETQ. CDR3 amino acids: CASSLDWISGGAVDNEQFF. CDR3 sequence (DNA): TGCGCCAGCAGCTTGGATTGGATTAGCGGGGGAGCGGTTGACAATGAGCAGTTCTTC. The full variable domain, with the rest looked up from reference TRBV5-1 and TRBJ2-1, is KAGVTQTPRYLIKTRGQQVTLSCSPISGHRSVSWYQQTPGQGLQFLFEYFSETQRNKGNFPGRFSGRQFSNSRSEMNVSTLELGDSALYLCASSLDWISGGAVDNEQFFGPGTRLTVL.

This clone was recorded a few times. The chain couples TRBV7-6 to TRBJ1-1, with D unresolved. The V and J ends lost 5 bases and 3 bases respectively, with 16 bases between them. This CDR3 has 15 amino acids. CDR1 is SGHVS and CDR2 is FNYEAQ in the germline V gene. The CDR3 sequence is CASSKGWNVDTEAFF. The CDR3 DNA follows: TGTGCCAGCAGCAAAGGGTGGAATGTCGACACTGAAGCTTTCTTT.

The chain carries TRBV7-2 and TRBJ2-3; D perhaps matches TRBD2 (5 bases). This CDR3 has 14 residues. Germline V gene data show CDR1 as SGHTA and CDR2 as FQGNSA. The ends were cut back, 10 bases at V and 6 bases at J, with 20 bases in the middle. CDR3 in amino acids: CATAVLGPSDTQYF. In nucleotides, the CDR3 is TGTGCCACCGCCGTACTAGGCCCCTCCGATACGCAGTATTTT. The full variable domain, with the rest looked up from reference TRBV7-2 and TRBJ2-3, is GAGVSQSPSNKVTEKGKDVELRCDPISGHTALYWYRQSLGQGLEFLIYFQGNSAPDKSGLPSDRFSAERTGGSVSTLTIQRTQQEDSAVYLCATAVLGPSDTQYFGPGTRLTVL.

The CDR3 DNA reads as TGCGCCAGCAGCCCAGGGCCCTGGAACGAGCAGTACTTC. Its protein product is CASSPGPWNEQYF. The J gene is TRBJ2-7, the V gene TRBV10-1, with D maybe TRBD1 (5 bases). Trimming removed 6 bases at V and 5 bases at J, with 14 bases between. The CDR3 runs to 13 residues. Germline V gives CDR1 WNHNN, CDR2 SYGVQD (reference sequence).

The chain joins TRBV7-9 to TRBJ1-1; 8 bases are a match to TRBD1. This CDR3 has 14 amino acids. The germline V gene encodes CDR1 SEHNR and CDR2 FQNEAQ (reference sequence). The ends lost 2 bases at V and 4 bases at J; junction bases unmatched: 3. CDR3 nucleotides: TGTGCCAGCAGCTTACCAGGGGGCATCACTGAAGCTTTCTTT. As protein: CASSLPGGITEAFF.

This rearrangement joins TRBV5-6 to TRBJ2-2; D may be TRBD2 (6 bases). Trimming cost V 2 bases and J 5 bases, with 16 bases left between them. The CDR3 covers 16 residues. Per germline, CDR1 SGHDT and CDR2 YYEEEE. The CDR3 spells CASSLIDAGGTGELFF. DNA of the CDR3: TGTGCCAGCAGCTTAATCGACGCCGGGGGTACCGGGGAGCTGTTTTTT.

J is TRBJ2-5 and V is TRBV7-9, with a tentative D call TRBD2 (6 bases). Germline CDR1 reads SEHNR; CDR2 reads FQNEAQ (reference sequence). V was cut by 5 bases and J by 9 bases, with 19 bases left in between. This CDR3 has 14 residues. CDR3 region: CASSHLGGERAQYF. In nucleotides, the CDR3 is TGTGCCAGCAGCCATCTAGGCGGGGAGAGGGCCCAGTACTTC.

V gene TRBV5-4 combines with J gene TRBJ2-7, with D uncertain. Germline CDR1 reads SGHNT; CDR2 reads YYREEE (reference sequence). Trimming removed 2 bases from V and 0 bases from J, with 9 bases in between. This CDR3 is 14 amino acids long. DNA for the CDR3: TGTGCCAGCAGCTTTCCTGGGCGCTCCTACGAGCAGTACTTC. It specifies CASSFPGRSYEQYF.

The chain carries TRBV6-4 and TRBJ2-1; D may be TRBD1 (5 bases). The CDR3 length is 13 residues. Germline V gene sequence: CDR1 MRHNA, CDR2 SNTAGT. The V and J ends lost 2 bases and 9 bases respectively, with 11 bases between them. The CDR3 DNA reads as TGTGCCAGCAGTGACGGCTCAGGGCGTGAGCAGTTCTTC. This codes for CASSDGSGREQFF.